These 29 T cell receptor beta chains were all obtained from the same sample, sequenced in a study of blood T cells in healthy people across ages (dated by TCRdb to between 2015 and 2016). The library relied on 5' RACE. A second 7 to 11 cycle PCR used a sample-barcoded 5' primer and a J-beta primer mix. TCRdb handled the public reads itself, with Q25 trimming in fastp and clone calling in MiXCR, and kept productive beta chains. Every distinct CDR3 protein forms one entry, paired with its most common genes and DNA. Here the sample has around 2 million distinct CDR3 sequences; roughly two fifths occur a single time. The ten largest clonotypes hold more than 20% of the sample. The sample comprised blood. The receptors originated from a human donor in good health.

The CDR3 nucleotides are TGTGCCAGCAGTTTCATGCGGGGAGTGACAGAGACCCAGTACTTC. Its translation: CASSFMRGVTETQYF. The chain combines TRBV28 with TRBJ2-5; possibly TRBD2 for D (6 bases). V lost 3 bases and J 4 bases, leaving 15 bases between the germline ends. The CDR3 contains 15 residues. Germline values: CDR1 MDHEN, CDR2 SYDVKM.

The CDR3: CASRTGLANNEQFF. CDR3 nucleotide sequence: TGTGCCAGCAGAACGGGACTAGCCAACAATGAGCAGTTCTTC. This sequence joins TRBV6-5 and TRBJ2-1; 9 bases align to TRBD2. The germline V gene encodes CDR1 MNHEY and CDR2 SVGAGI. There are 14 residues in the CDR3. V lost 6 bases, J lost 5 bases, and 5 bases stayed unmatched.

The chain uses TRBV12-3 or TRBV12-4 and TRBJ1-5; tentatively, D is TRBD1 (6 bases). The CDR3 length is 14 residues. V lost 5 bases and J lost 5, with 13 bases in between. CDR3 protein: CASSIQGLDQPQHF. CDR3 DNA: TGTGCCAGCAGTATTCAGGGGTTGGATCAGCCCCAGCATTTT.

This chain connects TRBV7-2 to TRBJ2-1; no definite D call. This CDR3 has 12 residues. CDR1 and CDR2 from the germline V gene are SGHTA and FQGNSA. The V end lost 1 base, the J end lost 13 bases, and 11 bases lay between the germline ends. CDR3 nucleotides: TGTGCCAGCAGCTTAGTAGGAGCCGGACAGTTCTTC. This codes for CASSLVGAGQFF.

V usage is TRBV5-1 and J usage is TRBJ1-2, with D hard to call. The CDR3 extends over 13 amino acids. V lost 2 bases and J lost 2, with 7 bases in between. Germline V CDR1 and CDR2: SGHRS, YFSETQ. The CDR3 region has the DNA TGCGCCAGCAGCTTTGAGAGGAACTATGGCTACACCTTC. Encoded protein: CASSFERNYGYTF.

This clonotype was counted between two and nine times. V is TRBV6-5 and J is TRBJ2-3; D call uncertain. Per the germline V gene, CDR1 is MNHEY and CDR2 is SVGAGI. V was clipped by 0 bases and J by 0 bases, with 7 bases between them. The CDR3 sequence is 15 residues long. The CDR3 here is CASSYSSTSTDTQYF. The CDR3 DNA sequence: TGTGCCAGCAGTTACTCCAGTACAAGCACAGATACGCAGTATTTT.

This clonotype was seen only a few times. The V gene is TRBV7-9, the J gene TRBJ1-2, with D perhaps TRBD1 (5 bases). CDR1 and CDR2 (germline): SEHNR, FQNEAQ (reference sequence). The V end was cut by 4 bases, the J end by 0 bases, with 18 bases between. The CDR3 is made up of 17 amino acids. The CDR3 region has the DNA TGTGCCAGCAGCTCTCTCCCATTAACAGGAGCTAACTATGGCTACACCTTC. Residues: CASSSLPLTGANYGYTF.

This chain uses TRBV25-1 with TRBJ2-3; weak D call: TRBD1 (5 bases). V was cut by 0 bases and J by 0 bases, with 16 bases left in between. This CDR3 has 18 amino acids. Germline CDR1 and CDR2: MGHDK and SYGVNS. The DNA for the CDR3 is TGTGCCAGCAGTGAATATGCGGTCCGGGCAGGGAGCACAGATACGCAGTATTTT. This sequence encodes CASSEYAVRAGSTDTQYF.

The V call is TRBV20-1, the J call TRBJ2-3, with D tentatively TRBD1 (5 bases). The CDR3 extends over 11 amino acids. V was cut by 7 bases and J by 5 bases, with 10 bases left in between. CDR1 is DFQATT, CDR2 SNEGSKA, per germline (reference sequence). CDR3 sequence: CSVGVGDTQYF. The CDR3 nucleotides are TGCAGTGTAGGGGTGGGAGATACGCAGTATTTT.

J is TRBJ2-5 and V is TRBV20-1; 9 bases match TRBD2. Judging by the DNA end, TRBJ2-7 fits better; the J call may be wrong. CDR3 length: 14 amino acids. Germline CDR1 DFQATT, CDR2 SNEGSKA (reference sequence). The DNA for the CDR3 is TGCAGTGCTAGAGAACGGGCGGGGGGGTACGAGCAGTACTTC. This translates into CSARERAGGYEQYF.

J is TRBJ2-2 and V is TRBV9, with D perhaps matching TRBD1 or TRBD2 (5 bases each). V was clipped by 1 base and J by 3 bases, with 10 bases between them. Looked up from germline, CDR1 is SGDLS and CDR2 is YYNGEE. There are 15 residues in the CDR3. CDR3 loop: CASSVWDGYTGELFF. CDR3 nucleotides: TGTGCCAGCAGCGTATGGGACGGTTACACCGGGGAGCTGTTTTTT.

The CDR3, as DNA: TGTGCCAGCAGTCGCAAAGCGGGCAATGAAAAACTGTTTTTT. Protein: CASSRKAGNEKLFF. The rearrangement joins TRBV27 to TRBJ1-4; no definite D call. Trimming took off 5 bases at V and 5 bases at J, with 12 bases between the two ends. In germline, CDR1 is MNHEY, CDR2 SMNVEV (reference sequence). The CDR3 covers 14 residues.

The chain couples TRBV5-6 to TRBJ1-5; 10 nucleotides align to TRBD1. This CDR3 comprises 14 residues. Unmatched junction bases numbered 5, after V lost 4 bases and J lost 7 bases. Germline values: CDR1 SGHDT, CDR2 YYEEEE. The DNA for the CDR3 is TGTGCCAGCAGCGCGGGACAGGGGCGACAGCCCCAGCATTTT. Its protein product is CASSAGQGRQPQHF.

This chain joins TRBV2 and TRBJ2-5; 7 nucleotides match TRBD1. CDR3 length: 15 residues. The V gene end was trimmed by 4 bases and the J gene end by 5 bases; junction bases not matched to a gene: 10. Germline V gene lookup returns CDR1 SNHLY and CDR2 FYNNEI. The CDR3 reads CASSGGYEQGETQYF. CDR3 coding DNA: TGTGCCAGCAGTGGGGGGTATGAACAGGGGGAGACCCAGTACTTC. The entire variable domain, with the rest obtained from reference TRBV2 and TRBJ2-5, is as follows: EPEVTQTPSHQVTQMGQEVILRCVPISNHLYFYWYRQILGQKVEFLVSFYNNEISEKSEIFDDQFSVERPDGSNFTLKIRSTKLEDSAMYFCASSGGYEQGETQYFGPGTRLLVL.

This clonotype came up many times. CDR3 DNA sequence: TGCAGTGCTAGAGATGCGGACAGGACCCGTCCCCAGCATTTT. Translated, it gives CSARDADRTRPQHF. The genes are TRBV20-1 and TRBJ1-5; 7 nucleotides align to TRBD1. This CDR3 contains 14 residues. Germline V gene data show CDR1 as DFQATT and CDR2 as SNEGSKA (reference sequence). With 0 bases clipped from V and 10 bases from J, the junction kept 9 bases outside the gene matches.

This clonotype has more than one count but fewer than ten. V is TRBV6-2 or TRBV6-3 and J is TRBJ1-1, with 7 bases lining up with TRBD1. The V and J ends lost 6 bases and 5 bases, in that order; junction bases with no gene match: 12. Germline CDR1 reads MNHEY; CDR2 reads SVGEGT. The CDR3 contains 15 residues. The CDR3 protein is CASSHLIQGKTEAFF. The CDR3 DNA follows: TGTGCCAGCAGCCACCTAATACAGGGGAAGACTGAAGCTTTCTTT.

The rearrangement joins TRBV2 to TRBJ2-7; D is perhaps TRBD1 (6 bases). V was clipped by 11 bases and J by 3 bases, with 17 bases between them. Germline CDR1 is SNHLY and CDR2 is FYNNEI. This CDR3 has 13 amino acids. The CDR3 is CAVQGTSRYEQYF. Written as DNA, the CDR3 is TGTGCCGTACAGGGTACTAGTCGCTACGAGCAGTACTTC. The full variable domain, completed using reference TRBV2 and TRBJ2-7, is EPEVTQTPSHQVTQMGQEVILRCVPISNHLYFYWYRQILGQKVEFLVSFYNNEISEKSEIFDDQFSVERPDGSNFTLKIRSTKLEDSAMYFCAVQGTSRYEQYFGPGTRLTVT.

The CDR3 spells CASSLRGAGNNEQFF. The CDR3 DNA reads TGTGCCAGCAGTTTACGGGGGGCGGGGAACAATGAGCAGTTCTTC. The chain employs TRBV12-3 or TRBV12-4 and TRBJ2-1; tentatively, D is TRBD2 (7 bases). The V and J ends lost 2 bases and 5 bases respectively, with 13 bases between them. CDR3 length equals 15 residues.

The rearrangement links TRBV3-1 to TRBJ2-1, with a weak D call TRBD1 (6 bases). The CDR3 spans 16 residues. Trimming removed 0 bases at V and 6 bases at J, with 15 bases between. Germline V CDR1 and CDR2: LGHDT, YNNKEL (reference sequence). CDR3 nucleotides: TGTGCCAGCAGCCAAGAGGGGACACCCGAGGGCAATGAGCAGTTCTTC. Its translation: CASSQEGTPEGNEQFF.

Here the CDR3 DNA reads TGCGCCAGCAGCGGGGACAGTTACTCTGGGGCCAACGTCCTGACTTTC. This sequence encodes CASSGDSYSGANVLTF. The rearrangement joins TRBV5-1 to TRBJ2-6; 7 positions match TRBD1. V was clipped by 4 bases and J by 0 bases; unmatched bases: 4. Germline-derived CDR1 and CDR2 are SGHRS and YFSETQ. This CDR3 contains 16 residues.

In its sample, this clonotype was seen a few times. The chain carries TRBV7-9 and TRBJ2-5; D unclear. Germline CDR1 is SEHNR and CDR2 is FQNEAQ (reference sequence). This CDR3 contains 15 residues. V lost 1 base to trimming and J lost 1 base, with 10 bases between them. In DNA form, the CDR3 reads TGTGCCAGCAGCTTAGGAGAGACATTCCAAGAGACCCAGTACTTC. It codes for CASSLGETFQETQYF.

Remarks on this clonotype: This sequence may be a read error, since a much larger clone differs from it by one base. V usage is TRBV20-1 and J usage is TRBJ2-1, with TRBD1 matching 10 bases. This CDR3 spans 13 amino acids. V shed 3 bases, J shed 10 bases, and the junction held 6 bases outside the gene matches. The germline CDR1 and CDR2 sequences are DFQATT and SNEGSKA (reference sequence). In DNA form, the CDR3 reads TGCAGTGCTAGGGGACAGGGGTTTGGGGAGCAGTTCTTC. Translated: CSARGQGFGEQFF.

The chain links TRBV7-9 to TRBJ2-1; perhaps TRBD2 as D (6 bases). The V end lost 4 bases, the J end lost 6 bases, and 13 bases lay between the germline ends. The germline gives CDR1 SEHNR, CDR2 FQNEAQ (reference sequence). The CDR3 consists of 14 residues. CDR3 sequence reads: CASSYAGQFNEQFF. The CDR3 nucleotides are TGTGCCAGCAGCTACGCGGGGCAGTTCAATGAGCAGTTCTTC.

This sequence joins TRBV12-3 or TRBV12-4 and TRBJ2-5; possibly TRBD2 for D (5 bases). Trimming took off 5 bases at V and 2 bases at J, with 15 bases between the two ends. The CDR3 spans 15 residues. The CDR3, as DNA: TGTGCCAGCAGTCTTGAGGGTAGCAGGCAAGAGACCCAGTACTTC. As protein: CASSLEGSRQETQYF.

The chain carries TRBV7-8 and TRBJ2-1; D perhaps matches TRBD2 (6 bases). The V end lost 1 base, the J end lost 3 bases, and 7 bases lay between the germline ends. Germline assignment: CDR1 SGHVS and CDR2 FQNEAQ. The CDR3 loop spans 14 amino acids. CDR3 bases: TGTGCCAGCAGCTTAGTGGACTACTACAATGAGCAGTTCTTC. Translating it yields CASSLVDYYNEQFF.

This clonotype was found a few times. The chain employs TRBV20-1 and TRBJ2-5; no reliable D call. This CDR3 has 8 amino acids. V was clipped by 1 base and J by 13 bases, with 4 bases between them. Germline assignment: CDR1 DFQATT and CDR2 SNEGSKA (reference sequence). CDR3 DNA sequence: TGCAGTGCTAGAGGAGGGTACTTC. Its translation: CSARGGYF.

CDR3 loop: CASSWGNDRYGYTF. As DNA, the CDR3 is TGCGCCAGCAGCTGGGGCAATGACAGATACGGCTACACCTTC. The J gene is TRBJ1-2, the V gene TRBV5-1; perhaps TRBD1 as D (5 bases). The CDR3 runs to 14 residues. The V end lost 3 bases, the J end lost 8 bases, and 17 bases lay between the germline ends. CDR1 and CDR2 (germline): SGHRS, YFSETQ.

A note on this clonotype: The junction does not match germline at one end; this may be a read error. V is TRBV5-6 and J is TRBJ1-2; 8 bases are shared with TRBD1. The germline V gene has CDR1 SGHDT and CDR2 YYEEEE. The CDR3 is made up of 14 amino acids. This CDR3 is CAGSSRTGSYGYTF. The CDR3 DNA follows: TGTGCCGGCAGCAGCCGGACAGGGAGCTATGGCTACACCTTC.

At least ten counts were recorded for this clonotype. The chain employs TRBV12-3 or TRBV12-4 and TRBJ2-1, with D unclear. The CDR3 contains 10 residues. The V end lost 5 bases, the J end lost 7 bases, and 3 bases lay between the germline ends. CDR3 in amino acids: CASSINEQFF. CDR3 bases: TGTGCCAGCAGTATAAATGAGCAGTTCTTC.